This TCR beta chain derives from a study of CD8 T cell repertoires and HIV-1 epitope variants. Study overall: Separate wells received one of Twenty-five Gag or Nef variant peptides. Epitopes were three Gag families plus Nef HW9 and YT9. Control wells had CMV/EBV/flu peptides, negative Ebola AY9, or no peptide. General study results and limits: Some ten TCR beta clonotypes were antigen-specific, roughly six apparently recognizing autologous or escape variants.

This clone was detected only a few times. As yet, its antigen is unknown. The CDR3 runs 15 residues. V lost 2 bases and J lost 0, with 11 bases in between. Germline V gene lookup returns CDR1 MGHRA and CDR2 YSYEKL. TCRdb's copy holds only in-frame clones and misses some; the assay was immunoSEQ multiplex PCR. The repertoire holds some 87,000 clones, 70% to 75% seen once, with roughly 24% in the top ten. V gene TRBV4-1 combines with J gene TRBJ2-7; weak D call: TRBD2 (6 bases). The origin of this receptor is a male donor with HIV. The sequenced material came from uncultured baseline CD8+ T cells from peripheral blood mononuclear cells (PBMCs). CDR3 nucleotide sequence: TGCGCCAGCAGCCAACTTACTAGCCGCTCCTACGAGCAGTACTTC. As protein: CASSQLTSRSYEQYF.